The clone carrying this T cell receptor beta chain was picked up many times. Its antigen is still unknown. The sample originates from a study of beta chain features in type 1 diabetes. Study at large: Cell yields, gender and age were similar in healthy donors and patients.

Sequencing targeted expressed TCRB transcripts, as all isolated RNA had been reverse transcribed. Assay used: immunoSEQ multiplex PCR; TCRdb lists only in-frame clones, some missing. The data show around 290,000 clones, about 7.8% seen once. Study observations and caveats: Patients showed naive, central memory and Treg TCRB repertoires that appeared more similar than those of healthy donors. Lower insertion and higher deletion counts appeared at VDJ junctions in type 1 diabetes patients.

CDR1 is LNHNV, CDR2 YYDKDF, per germline (reference sequence). With 0 bases removed from V and 1 base from J, the gap between germline ends came to 10 bases. The CDR3 loop spans 15 amino acids. One heparinised draw of blood, averaging about 120 mL, came from each donor. The sequence derives from a woman aged 18-29 years in good health. The chain links TRBV15 to TRBJ2-7; D is undetermined. Input material: central memory CD4+ T cells from blood. The CDR3 region has the DNA TGTGCCACCAGCAGAGATCCTGGCCTGTCCTACGAGCAGTACTTC. Translation: CATSRDPGLSYEQYF.